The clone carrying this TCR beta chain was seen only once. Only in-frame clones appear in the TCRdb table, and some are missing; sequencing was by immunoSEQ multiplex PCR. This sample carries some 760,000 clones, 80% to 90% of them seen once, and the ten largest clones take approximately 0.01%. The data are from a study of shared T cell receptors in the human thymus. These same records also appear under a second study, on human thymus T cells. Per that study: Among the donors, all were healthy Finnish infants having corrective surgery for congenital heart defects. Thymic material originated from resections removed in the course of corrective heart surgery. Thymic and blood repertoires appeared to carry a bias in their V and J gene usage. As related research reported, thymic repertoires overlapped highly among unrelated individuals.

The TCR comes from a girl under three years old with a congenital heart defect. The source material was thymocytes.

CDR3 sequence: CATLLDFSGGAAGEQFF. CDR3 coding DNA: TGTGCCACCCTACTTGATTTTAGCGGGGGGGCCGCCGGTGAGCAGTTCTTC. The chain couples TRBV15 to TRBJ2-1, with TRBD2 matching 11 bases. Germline V CDR1 and CDR2: LNHNV, YYDKDF (reference sequence). The CDR3 spans 17 residues. The V and J ends lost 8 bases and 9 bases, in that order; junction bases with no gene match: 18.